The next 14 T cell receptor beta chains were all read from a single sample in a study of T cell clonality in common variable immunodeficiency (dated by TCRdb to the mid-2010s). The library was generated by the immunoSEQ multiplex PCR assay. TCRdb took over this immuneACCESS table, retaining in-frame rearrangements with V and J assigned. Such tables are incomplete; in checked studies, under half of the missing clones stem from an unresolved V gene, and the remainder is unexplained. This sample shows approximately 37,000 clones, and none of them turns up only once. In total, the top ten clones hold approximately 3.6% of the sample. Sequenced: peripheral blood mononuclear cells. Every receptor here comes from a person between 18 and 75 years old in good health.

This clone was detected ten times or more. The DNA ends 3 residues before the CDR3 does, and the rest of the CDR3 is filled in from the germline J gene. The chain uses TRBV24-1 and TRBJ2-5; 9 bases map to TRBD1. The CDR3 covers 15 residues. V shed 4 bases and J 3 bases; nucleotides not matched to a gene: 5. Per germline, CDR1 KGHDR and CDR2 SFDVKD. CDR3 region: CATSDRDRVEETQYF. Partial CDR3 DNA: TGTGCCACCAGTGACCGGGACAGGGTAGAAGAGACC.

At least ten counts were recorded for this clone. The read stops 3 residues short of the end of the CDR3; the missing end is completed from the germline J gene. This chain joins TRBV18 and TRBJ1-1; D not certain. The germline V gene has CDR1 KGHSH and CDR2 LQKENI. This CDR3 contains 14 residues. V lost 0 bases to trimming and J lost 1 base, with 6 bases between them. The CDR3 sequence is CASSPPEGNTEAFF. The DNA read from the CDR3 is TGTGCCAGCTCACCACCAGAGGGGAACACTGAA.

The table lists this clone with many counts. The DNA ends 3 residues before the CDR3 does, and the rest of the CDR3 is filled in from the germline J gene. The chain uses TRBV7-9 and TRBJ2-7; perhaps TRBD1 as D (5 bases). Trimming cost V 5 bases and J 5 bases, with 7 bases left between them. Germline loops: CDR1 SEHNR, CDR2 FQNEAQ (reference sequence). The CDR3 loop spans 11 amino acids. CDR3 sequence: CASSEDNEQYF. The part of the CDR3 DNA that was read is TGTGCCAGCAGCGAGGACAACGAG.

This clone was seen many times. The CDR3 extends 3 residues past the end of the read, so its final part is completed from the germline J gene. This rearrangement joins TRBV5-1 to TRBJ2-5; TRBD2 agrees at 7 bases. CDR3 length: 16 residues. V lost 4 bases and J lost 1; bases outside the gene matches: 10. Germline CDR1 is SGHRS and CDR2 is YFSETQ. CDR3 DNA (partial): TGCGCCAGCAGCGCCTCTAGCGGAGCTATCCAAGAGACC. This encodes CASSASSGAIQET. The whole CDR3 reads CASSASSGAIQETQYF. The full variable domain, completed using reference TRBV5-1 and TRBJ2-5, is KAGVTQTPRYLIKTRGQQVTLSCSPISGHRSVSWYQQTPGQGLQFLFEYFSETQRNKGNFPGRFSGRQFSNSRSEMNVSTLELGDSALYLCASSASSGAIQETQYFGPGTRLLVL.

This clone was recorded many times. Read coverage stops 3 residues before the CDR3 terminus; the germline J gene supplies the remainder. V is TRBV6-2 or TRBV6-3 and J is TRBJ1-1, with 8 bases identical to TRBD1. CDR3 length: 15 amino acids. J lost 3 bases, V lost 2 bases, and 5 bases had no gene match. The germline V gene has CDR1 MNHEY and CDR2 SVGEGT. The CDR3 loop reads CASSYPRTGYTEAFF. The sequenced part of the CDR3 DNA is TGTGCCAGCAGTTACCCCCGGACAGGGTACACTGAA.

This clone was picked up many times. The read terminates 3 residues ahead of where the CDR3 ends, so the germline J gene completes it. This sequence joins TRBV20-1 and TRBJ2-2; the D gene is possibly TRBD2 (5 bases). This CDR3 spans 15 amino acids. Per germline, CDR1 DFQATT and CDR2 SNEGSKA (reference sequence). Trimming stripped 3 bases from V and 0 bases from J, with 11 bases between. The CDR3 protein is CSARPRGSNTGELFF. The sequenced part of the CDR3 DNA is TGCAGTGCTAGGCCTCGAGGGTCGAACACCGGGGAG.

The CDR3 loop is CASSEDSSYGYTF. CDR3 bases read: TGTGCCAGCAGCGAGGACAGCTCCTATGGC. The chain carries TRBV7-9 and TRBJ1-2, with a possible D match to TRBD1 (6 bases). The CDR3 end is not reached by the read, which stops 3 residues before it; the germline J gene fills it in. The CDR3 totals 13 residues. V lost 5 bases, J lost 4 bases, and 11 bases lay in between. Germline loops: CDR1 SEHNR, CDR2 FQNEAQ (reference sequence).

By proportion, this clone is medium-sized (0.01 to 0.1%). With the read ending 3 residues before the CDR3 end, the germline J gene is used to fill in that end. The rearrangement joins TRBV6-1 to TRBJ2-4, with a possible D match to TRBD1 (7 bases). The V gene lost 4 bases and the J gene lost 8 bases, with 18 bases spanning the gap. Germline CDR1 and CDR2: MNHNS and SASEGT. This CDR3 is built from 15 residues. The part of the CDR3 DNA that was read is TGTGCCAGCAGTGCAGGGGGGCAGGGGGTTGACATT. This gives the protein CASSAGGQGVDI. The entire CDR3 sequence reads CASSAGGQGVDIQYF.

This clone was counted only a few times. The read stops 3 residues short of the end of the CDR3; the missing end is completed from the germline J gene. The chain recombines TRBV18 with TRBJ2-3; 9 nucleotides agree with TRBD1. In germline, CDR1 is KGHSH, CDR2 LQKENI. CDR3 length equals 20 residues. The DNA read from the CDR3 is TGTGCCAGCTCACCACCGGGACCCCTCCGGGACAGGGTACCTCAAGAGACG. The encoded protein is CASSPPGPLRDRVPQET. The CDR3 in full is CASSPPGPLRDRVPQETQYF.

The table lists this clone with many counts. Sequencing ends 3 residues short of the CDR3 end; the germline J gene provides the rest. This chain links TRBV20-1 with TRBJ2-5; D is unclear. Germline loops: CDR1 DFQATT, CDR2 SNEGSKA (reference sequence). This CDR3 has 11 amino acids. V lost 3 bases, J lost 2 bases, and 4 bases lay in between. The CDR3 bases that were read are TGCAGTGCTAGGCGGCAAGAGACC. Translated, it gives CSARRQET. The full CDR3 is CSARRQETQYF.

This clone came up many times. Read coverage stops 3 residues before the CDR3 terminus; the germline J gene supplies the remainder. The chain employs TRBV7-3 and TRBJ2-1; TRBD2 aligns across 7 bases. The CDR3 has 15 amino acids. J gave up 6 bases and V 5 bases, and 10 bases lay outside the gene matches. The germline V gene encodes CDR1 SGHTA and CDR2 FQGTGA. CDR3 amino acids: CASSRKAGTTNEQFF. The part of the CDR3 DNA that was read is TGTGCCAGCAGCCGGAAGGCTGGGACTACCAATGAG. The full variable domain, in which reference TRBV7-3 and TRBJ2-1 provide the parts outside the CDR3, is GAGVSQTPSNKVTEKGKYVELRCDPISGHTALYWYRQSLGQGPEFLIYFQGTGAADDSGLPNDRFFAVRPEGSVSTLKIQRTERGDSAVYLCASSRKAGTTNEQFFGPGTRLTVL.

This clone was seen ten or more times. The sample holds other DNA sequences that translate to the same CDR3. This CDR3 reads CSASPGQGASYEQYF. CDR3 DNA (partial): TGCAGTGCCTCTCCGGGACAGGGAGCGTCCTACGAG. The chain carries TRBV20-1 and TRBJ2-7; 9 bases are shared with TRBD1. The read terminates 3 residues before the CDR3 end, so the remaining end is supplied by the germline J gene. This CDR3 region has 15 residues. CDR1 is DFQATT and CDR2 is SNEGSKA in the germline V gene (reference sequence). The V gene end was trimmed by 6 bases and the J gene end by 1 base; junction bases not matched to a gene: 10.

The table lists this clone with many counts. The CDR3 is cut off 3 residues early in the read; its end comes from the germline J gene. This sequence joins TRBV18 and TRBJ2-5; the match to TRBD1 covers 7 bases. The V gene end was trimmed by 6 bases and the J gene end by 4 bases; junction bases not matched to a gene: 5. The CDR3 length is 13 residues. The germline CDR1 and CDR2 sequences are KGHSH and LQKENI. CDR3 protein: CASSLRQGETQYF. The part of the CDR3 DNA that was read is TGTGCCAGCTCCCTCAGACAGGGAGAGACC.

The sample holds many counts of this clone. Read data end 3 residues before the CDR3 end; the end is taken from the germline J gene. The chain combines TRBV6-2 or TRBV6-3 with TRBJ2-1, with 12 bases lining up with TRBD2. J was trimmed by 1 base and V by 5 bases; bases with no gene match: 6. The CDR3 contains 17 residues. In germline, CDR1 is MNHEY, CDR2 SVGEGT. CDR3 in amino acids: CASSRLAGDRSYNEQFF. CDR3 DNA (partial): TGTGCCAGCAGTAGACTAGCGGGAGATCGGTCCTACAATGAG.